There are a few counts of the clone carrying this T cell receptor (beta chain). Its specificity is not known. Library preparation (for TCRbeta) was performed with unique molecular identifiers. TCRdb recomputed calls from the PCR reads with MiXCR, one row per CDR3 protein. Of approximately 500,000 distinct CDR3 sequences in the sample, 8% to 11% are singletons; the top ten hold 2%. The data were obtained in a study of T-cell reconstitution after alpha-beta-depleted transplantation in children. V trimming: 3 bases; J trimming: 4 bases; junction bases outside the gene matches: 7. Germline lookup yields CDR1 MGHRA and CDR2 YSYEKL. The CDR3 has 15 amino acids. Study observations and caveats: At the one-year point after transplant, T-cell counts and TCRbeta diversity were found to come mostly from T cells that had been newly produced. Approximately two months post-transplant, alpha-beta T cells reportedly originated from several hundred expanded graft clones. Some patients' high day-60 TCRbeta diversity was traced to surviving recipient T cells and thymic progenitors.

The sequence was collected from a child under 10 years old with inherited bone marrow failure, due to receive a stem cell transplant. The specimen was PBMCs, collected before TCRalphabeta/CD19-depleted stem cell transplant. This chain connects TRBV4-1 to TRBJ1-2; 8 nucleotides agree with TRBD1. DNA of the CDR3: TGCGCCAGCAGCCAGCAGGGGGCGCGGTTCTATGGCTACACCTTC. It translates to CASSQQGARFYGYTF.